This entry lists 26 T cell receptor beta chains sequenced from one sample in a study of Ad26.COV2.S vaccination and SARS-CoV-2 variants. Here immunoSEQ multiplex PCR was the method, and the copy in TCRdb shows in-frame clones only, minus some. The data show around 300,000 clones, 75% to 90% seen once. The sample's treatment: around 19 received Ad26.COV2.S at low or high dose, single or two shots; roughly 5 received placebo; per-sample allocation not given. Samples analyzed were those drawn on day 63 after the first vaccine or placebo injection. Material: peripheral blood, obtained in a trial of Ad26.COV2.S vaccine versus placebo. The receptors derive from a person aged 18 to 65 who received the Ad26.COV2.S COVID-19 vaccine or a placebo.

V gene TRBV5-1 combines with J gene TRBJ2-1, with TRBD2 identical over 8 bases. This CDR3 region has 15 residues. The germline V gene has CDR1 SGHRS and CDR2 YFSETQ. J gave up 2 bases and V 4 bases, and 5 bases lay outside the gene matches. CDR3 coding DNA: TGCGCCAGCAGCCCACCCGGGAGGGCCTACAATGAGCAGTTCTTC. Protein: CASSPPGRAYNEQFF.

The chain's CDR3 is CASSFFDQGRTEAFF. The CDR3 DNA follows: TGTGCCAGCAGTTTCTTCGATCAGGGAAGGACTGAAGCTTTCTTT. V and J are TRBV6-2 or TRBV6-3 and TRBJ1-1, with a weak D call TRBD1 (5 bases). The CDR3 has 15 residues. The germline CDR1 and CDR2 sequences are MNHEY and SVGEGT. V shed 4 bases and J shed 5 bases, with 17 bases lying between them.

The chain has TRBV6-5 and TRBJ1-1; D is undetermined. CDR3 length: 15 amino acids. Between the trimmed V and J ends, which lost 2 bases and 1 base, there was a span of 11 bases. Germline loops: CDR1 MNHEY, CDR2 SVGAGI. The CDR3 nucleotides read TGTGCCAGCAGTTACGACTTGATAAAGAACACTGAAGCTTTCTTT. Translation: CASSYDLIKNTEAFF.

V usage is TRBV6-1 and J usage is TRBJ2-3, with D possibly TRBD2 on 6 matching bases. CDR1 is MNHNS and CDR2 is SASEGT in the germline V gene. The CDR3 is 16 amino acids. Trimming left V 1 base short and J 0 bases short, with 11 bases between. The CDR3 nucleotides are TGTGCCAGCAGTGAAGTCGGGGCGGGGAGCACAGATACGCAGTATTTT. Translation gives CASSEVGAGSTDTQYF.

V and J are TRBV2 and TRBJ2-1; 7 bases are a match to TRBD2. The CDR3 loop spans 13 amino acids. Germline trimming cut 6 bases from V and 9 bases from J; bases unmatched to any gene: 8. Germline V gene sequence: CDR1 SNHLY, CDR2 FYNNEI. This CDR3 reads CASRGWGGSEQFF. CDR3 in DNA: TGTGCCAGCAGGGGCTGGGGCGGGAGTGAGCAGTTCTTC. The full variable domain, completed using reference TRBV2 and TRBJ2-1, is EPEVTQTPSHQVTQMGQEVILRCVPISNHLYFYWYRQILGQKVEFLVSFYNNEISEKSEIFDDQFSVERPDGSNFTLKIRSTKLEDSAMYFCASRGWGGSEQFFGPGTRLTVL.

V usage is TRBV28 and J usage is TRBJ1-1; possibly TRBD1 for D (6 bases). This CDR3 comprises 15 residues. Germline assignment: CDR1 MDHEN and CDR2 SYDVKM. The V gene lost 3 bases and the J gene lost 1 base, with 12 bases spanning the gap. CDR3 residues: CASSLKGGPNTEAFF. CDR3 in DNA: TGTGCCAGCAGTTTGAAGGGGGGCCCGAACACTGAAGCTTTCTTT.

This clone was seen a handful of times. The V and J genes are TRBV6-5 and TRBJ1-2; D might be TRBD1 (5 bases). Germline V lookup: CDR1 MNHEY, CDR2 SVGAGI. CDR3 length: 14 residues. V shed 6 bases and J shed 2 bases, with 13 bases lying between them. The CDR3 sequence is CASRLTETNYGYTF. The CDR3 DNA is TGTGCCAGCAGGCTGACAGAGACCAACTATGGCTACACCTTC.

The genes are TRBV5-1 and TRBJ2-1; D may correspond to TRBD1 or TRBD2 (5 bases each). The ends were cut back, 3 bases at V and 6 bases at J, with 10 bases in the middle. The V gene's germline CDR1 is SGHRS and CDR2 YFSETQ. The CDR3 is 13 residues long. CDR3 nucleotide sequence: TGCGCCAGCAGCTCCGGGACCCTCAATGAGCAGTTCTTC. Translated: CASSSGTLNEQFF.

This clone has just one count. This sequence joins TRBV13 and TRBJ2-7, with D hard to call. CDR3 length: 12 residues. Deletions cut 5 bases from V and 0 bases from J, with 5 bases between. Germline V lookup: CDR1 PRHDT, CDR2 FYEKMQ (reference sequence). The CDR3 region is CASSTSSYEQYF. In nucleotides, the CDR3 is TGTGCCAGCAGCACGAGCTCCTACGAGCAGTACTTC.

V usage is TRBV15 and J usage is TRBJ1-4, with a possible D match to TRBD1 (5 bases). The CDR3 spans 17 residues. Germline-derived CDR1 and CDR2 are LNHNV and YYDKDF (reference sequence). The ends were cut back, 3 bases at V and 7 bases at J, with 21 bases in the middle. The CDR3 reads CATSRGDWDWSGEKLFF. The CDR3 region has the DNA TGTGCCACCAGCAGGGGAGATTGGGACTGGTCTGGTGAAAAACTGTTTTTT.

The chain links TRBV15 to TRBJ1-2; TRBD1 aligns across 9 bases. The CDR3 is 16 residues long. Germline lookup yields CDR1 LNHNV and CDR2 YYDKDF (reference sequence). Trimming at V came to 0 bases and at J to 3 bases, leaving 5 bases not matched to a gene. CDR3 DNA: TGTGCCACCAGCAGAGAAAAGGGACAGGGATACTATGGCTACACCTTC. Amino acid sequence: CATSREKGQGYYGYTF.

The J gene is TRBJ2-3, the V gene TRBV28, with 12 bases matching TRBD2. Trimming removed 4 bases from V and 4 bases from J; junction bases left unmatched: 18. CDR1 and CDR2 (germline): MDHEN, SYDVKM. The CDR3 spans 20 residues. CDR3 DNA: TGTGCCAGCAGTTCCCTATCGGCTAGCGGGAGGGCAAAGTTGCCAGATACGCAGTATTTT. This sequence encodes CASSSLSASGRAKLPDTQYF.

Written as DNA, the CDR3 is TGTGCCAGCAACGACCCGGCGGTTGTGAACACTGAAGCTTTCTTT. The encoded protein is CASNDPAVVNTEAFF. The V gene is TRBV6-1, the J gene TRBJ1-1; D remains unclear. This CDR3 has 15 residues. The V gene's germline CDR1 is MNHNS and CDR2 SASEGT. V was cut by 7 bases and J by 0 bases, with 15 bases left in between.

Comment on this clone: This sample includes further DNA sequences coding for the same CDR3. The chain employs TRBV29-1 and TRBJ2-7; D perhaps matches TRBD2 (6 bases). This CDR3 has 12 residues. Germline V gene lookup returns CDR1 SQVTM and CDR2 ANQGSEA. Trimming cost V 4 bases and J 0 bases, with 7 bases left between them. This CDR3 reads CSVGRGSYEQYF. In DNA form, the CDR3 reads TGCAGCGTTGGGCGGGGCTCCTACGAGCAGTACTTC.

The gene calls are TRBV5-6 and TRBJ2-3, with D possibly matching TRBD2 (5 bases). The CDR3 has 15 amino acids. V shed 0 bases and J shed 2 bases, with 10 bases lying between them. CDR1 and CDR2 (germline): SGHDT, YYEEEE. This CDR3 is CASSLGLAVTDTQYF. The CDR3 DNA reads as TGTGCCAGCAGCTTGGGGCTAGCTGTCACAGATACGCAGTATTTT.

This clone was seen only a few times. The J gene is TRBJ1-2, the V gene TRBV9; the D gene is possibly TRBD1 (5 bases). CDR1 SGDLS and CDR2 YYNGEE come from the germline V gene. This CDR3 is built from 15 residues. Trimming removed 0 bases from V and 4 bases from J, with 13 bases in between. The CDR3 DNA follows: TGTGCCAGCAGCGTAGATCAGGGTCAGGGCTATGGCTACACCTTC. Protein product: CASSVDQGQGYGYTF.

Remarks on this clone: The same CDR3 also results from other DNA sequences found in this sample. This rearrangement joins TRBV30 to TRBJ1-1, with D perhaps TRBD1 (5 bases). The CDR3 is 12 amino acids. V was clipped by 4 bases and J by 6 bases, with 12 bases between them. CDR1 GTSNPN and CDR2 SVGIG come from the germline V gene (reference sequence). The CDR3 DNA is TGTGCCTGGATCCCCGGAGGGGCTGAAGCTTTCTTT. Its translation: CAWIPGGAEAFF.

The chain employs TRBV6-5 and TRBJ1-1; no definite D call. The CDR3 contains 14 residues. V shed 7 bases and J shed 1 base, with 13 bases lying between them. Per germline, CDR1 MNHEY and CDR2 SVGAGI. The CDR3 sequence: CASMEGTGNTEAFF. For the CDR3, the DNA is TGTGCCAGCATGGAGGGTACGGGGAACACTGAAGCTTTCTTT.

Here the CDR3 DNA reads TGTGCCAGCAGCTTCAGGGCGCAAGACTATGGCTACACCTTC. Its protein is CASSFRAQDYGYTF. The gene calls are TRBV13 and TRBJ1-2, with D perhaps matching TRBD1 (5 bases). Germline V gives CDR1 PRHDT, CDR2 FYEKMQ (reference sequence). This CDR3 has 14 amino acids. The V end lost 3 bases, the J end lost 3 bases, and 11 bases lay between the germline ends.

V is TRBV5-1 and J is TRBJ2-2; TRBD1 matches 7 bases. The CDR3 runs to 13 residues. The germline V gene has CDR1 SGHRS and CDR2 YFSETQ. After removal of 4 bases from V and 4 bases from J, the junction contained 1 base not matched to a gene. CDR3 sequence (DNA): TGCGCCAGCAGCCGGACAGGCACCGGGGAGCTGTTTTTT. Its protein product is CASSRTGTGELFF.

The gene calls are TRBV20-1 and TRBJ2-2, with D possibly matching TRBD1 (6 bases). V gave up 3 bases and J gave up 8 bases, with 16 bases separating them. This CDR3 region has 14 residues. Germline CDR1 is DFQATT and CDR2 is SNEGSKA (reference sequence). The CDR3 sequence: CSASDPQGKGELFF. For the CDR3, the DNA is TGCAGTGCTAGTGACCCACAGGGAAAAGGGGAGCTGTTTTTT.

The chain employs TRBV5-6 and TRBJ2-2; D possibly uses TRBD1 or TRBD2 (5 bases each). The CDR3 runs to 15 residues. V shed 0 bases and J shed 4 bases, with 10 bases lying between them. CDR1 is SGHDT and CDR2 is YYEEEE in the germline V gene. CDR3 nucleotide sequence: TGTGCCAGCAGCTTGGGATGGGGGTTCACCGGGGAGCTGTTTTTT. This codes for CASSLGWGFTGELFF.

V gene TRBV12-3 or TRBV12-4 combines with J gene TRBJ1-2, with D maybe TRBD1 (5 bases). The V and J ends lost 3 bases and 3 bases respectively, with 8 bases between them. The length of the CDR3 is 13 residues. The CDR3 sequence: CASSFRGDYGYTF. The DNA for the CDR3 is TGTGCCAGCAGTTTTAGGGGAGACTATGGCTACACCTTC.

The chain recombines TRBV21-1 with TRBJ1-1; the table's D call TRBD1 went unverified against the DNA. TRBV21-1 is noted as a pseudogene. The CDR3 runs to 17 residues. CDR3 nucleotides: TGTGCCAGCAGCGCTCGCCATACCCTTACAGCGAACACTGAAGCTTTCTTT. Translated: CASSARHTLTANTEAFF.

CDR3 in DNA: TGCGCCAGCAGTCAATCGAGGGGAGGCTATAATTCACCCCTCCACTTT. This gives the protein CASSQSRGGYNSPLHF. The J gene is TRBJ1-6, the V gene TRBV23-1; D might be TRBD1 (5 bases). TRBV23-1 is an ORF, with its function uncertain. This CDR3 has 16 amino acids. Trimming left V 0 bases short and J 3 bases short, with 9 bases between.

This chain joins TRBV19 and TRBJ1-1, with 9 bases that match TRBD1. There are 17 residues in the CDR3. The germline V gene has CDR1 LNHDA and CDR2 SQIVND (reference sequence). The V and J ends lost 3 bases and 0 bases, in that order; junction bases with no gene match: 8. Written as DNA, the CDR3 is TGTGCCAGTAGTATTTCGCCGGACAGGGGACTGAACACTGAAGCTTTCTTT. It is translated as CASSISPDRGLNTEAFF.